This entry is about one T cell receptor beta chain. The data are from a study of control samples from healthy donors and cancer patients. The CDR3 is made up of 12 amino acids. The V end was cut by 1 base, the J end by 5 bases, with 6 bases between. The germline CDR1 and CDR2 sequences are SGHNT and YENEEA. Libraries were prepared by immunoSEQ multiplex PCR; TCRdb keeps only in-frame clonotypes and omits some of them. The sample totals about 200,000 clones. This sequence was found in a woman aged 25-40 years in good health. V is TRBV11-3 and J is TRBJ2-7, with D possibly being TRBD1 or TRBD2 (5 bases each). Sequencing was done on a sample of blood. CDR3 coding DNA: TGTGCCAGCAGCTTAGGGGGGAACGAGCAGTACTTC. Protein: CASSLGGNEQYF. Supplemented by reference TRBV11-3 and TRBJ2-7, the full variable domain reads EAGVVQSPRYKIIEKKQPVAFWCNPISGHNTLYWYLQNLGQGPELLIRYENEEAVDDSQLPKDRFSAERLKGVDSTLKIQPAELGDSAVYLCASSLGGNEQYFGPGTRLTVT.